This record covers a single TCR beta chain. Unique molecular identifiers were used in preparing the TCRbeta library. TCRdb redid the calling of the PCR reads with MiXCR, one entry per CDR3 protein. The table records 900,000 or so distinct CDR3 sequences, 15% to 20% of them present only once. These data belong to a study of T-cell reconstitution after alpha-beta-depleted transplantation in children. The CDR3 totals 15 residues. V lost 4 bases to trimming and J lost 2 bases, with 14 bases between them. Germline CDR1 is SGHRS and CDR2 is YFSETQ. This receptor was identified in a male patient aged 10 to 17 who had a stem cell transplant for acute lymphoblastic leukemia, so the T cells may come from the graft donor. Sequencing used PBMCs, mostly from graft donor cells, obtained 360 days after TCRalphabeta/CD19-depleted stem cell transplant. The gene calls are TRBV5-1 and TRBJ2-3; no clear D. The CDR3 protein is CASSPSVAPTDTQYF. For the CDR3, the DNA is TGCGCCAGCAGCCCGTCGGTGGCCCCCACAGATACGCAGTATTTT.